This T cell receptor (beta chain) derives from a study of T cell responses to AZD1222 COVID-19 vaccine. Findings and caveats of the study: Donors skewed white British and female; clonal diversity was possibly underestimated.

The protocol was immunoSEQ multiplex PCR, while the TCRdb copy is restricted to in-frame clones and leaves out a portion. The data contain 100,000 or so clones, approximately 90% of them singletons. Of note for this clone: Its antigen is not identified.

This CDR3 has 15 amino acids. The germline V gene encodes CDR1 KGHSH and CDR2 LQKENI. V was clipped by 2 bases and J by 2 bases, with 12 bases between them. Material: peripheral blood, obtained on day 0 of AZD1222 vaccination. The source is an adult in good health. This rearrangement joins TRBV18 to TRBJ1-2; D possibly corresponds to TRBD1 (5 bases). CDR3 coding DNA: TGTGCCAGCTCACCAACGGGGCTGAGGAACTATGGCTACACCTTC. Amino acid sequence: CASSPTGLRNYGYTF.